A single sample gave rise to the 28 T cell receptor beta chains below, sequenced in a study of blood T cell repertoires in COVID-19. The table came from immunoSEQ multiplex PCR; TCRdb's copy has only in-frame clones and leaves some out. There are roughly 200,000 clones in the sample; about 86% occur only once, and under 5% lies in the top ten. Sequenced sample: peripheral blood. The receptors come from a man in his fifties or sixties with active or convalescent COVID-19.

The chain joins TRBV18 to TRBJ1-4; no reliable D call. The CDR3 is made up of 16 amino acids. V was cut by 4 bases and J by 0 bases, with 12 bases left in between. CDR1 is KGHSH and CDR2 is LQKENI in the germline V gene. CDR3 nucleotides: TGTGCCAGCTCACTAAGAATGACTGCAACTAATGAAAAACTGTTTTTT. Amino acid sequence: CASSLRMTATNEKLFF.

The J gene is TRBJ1-2, the V gene TRBV6-4, with D perhaps TRBD1 (6 bases). V lost 4 bases and J lost 8, with 11 bases in between. The CDR3 covers 12 residues. Germline lookup yields CDR1 MRHNA and CDR2 SNTAGT. In DNA form, the CDR3 reads TGTGCCAGCAGTGGGGGGCTTGGGGGCTACACCTTC. It yields the protein CASSGGLGGYTF.

This rearrangement joins TRBV7-9 to TRBJ1-1, with TRBD1 matching 10 bases. CDR1 and CDR2 from the germline V gene are SEHNR and FQNEAQ (reference sequence). The CDR3 consists of 14 residues. V was pared by 5 bases and J by 7 bases, with 7 bases of the junction left unmatched. CDR3 sequence: CASSPSGQGGEAFF. The CDR3 DNA is TGTGCCAGCAGCCCAAGTGGACAGGGGGGTGAAGCTTTCTTT. Using reference TRBV7-9 and TRBJ1-1 for the parts outside the CDR3, the full variable domain is DTGVSQNPRHKITKRGQNVTFRCDPISEHNRLYWYRQTLGQGPEFLTYFQNEAQLEKSRLLSDRFSAERPKGSFSTLEIQRTEQGDSAMYLCASSPSGQGGEAFFGQGTRLTVV.

The DNA of the CDR3 is TGTGCCAGCAGTTTCCCAGGACAGGGTCAGCCCCAGCATTTT. This encodes CASSFPGQGQPQHF. The V and J genes are TRBV28 and TRBJ1-5, with 8 bases identical to TRBD1. Germline values: CDR1 MDHEN, CDR2 SYDVKM. Trimming took 3 bases from V and 6 from J; bases not matched to a gene: 4. This CDR3 spans 14 amino acids.

This clone was detected only once. The chain is built from TRBV23-1 and TRBJ1-1, with TRBD1 as a possible D gene (5 bases). TRBV23-1 is identified as an open reading frame with a role that is uncertain. The germline V and J ends were trimmed by 6 bases and 1 base, with 12 bases remaining between them. The CDR3 is 14 amino acids. The CDR3 coding sequence is TGCGCCAGCAGCCCAGGACACCAGAACACTGAAGCTTTCTTT. This sequence encodes CASSPGHQNTEAFF.

The rearrangement links TRBV19 to TRBJ1-1, with D hard to call. The V end lost 3 bases, the J end lost 3 bases, and 8 bases lay between the germline ends. Germline V lookup: CDR1 LNHDA, CDR2 SQIVND (reference sequence). CDR3 size: 13 residues. The CDR3 loop is CASSMDEDTEAFF. CDR3 DNA: TGTGCCAGTAGTATGGATGAGGACACTGAAGCTTTCTTT.

The chain couples TRBV25-1 to TRBJ2-3; perhaps TRBD2 as D (5 bases). This CDR3 has 16 amino acids. V lost 4 bases and J 3 bases, leaving 17 bases between the germline ends. Germline loops: CDR1 MGHDK, CDR2 SYGVNS. DNA of the CDR3: TGTGCCAGCAGTGTCCTCGGGGTACCGGGGACAGATACGCAGTATTTT. It specifies CASSVLGVPGTDTQYF.

The CDR3, as DNA: TGTGCCTGGAGTGTACCCTGGCGGGGGTCCACAGATACGCAGTATTTT. Translation: CAWSVPWRGSTDTQYF. The chain is built from TRBV30 and TRBJ2-3; 7 bases line up with TRBD2. CDR1 GTSNPN and CDR2 SVGIG come from the germline V gene (reference sequence). V gave up 0 bases and J gave up 2 bases; unmatched junction bases: 8. The CDR3 totals 16 residues.

The chain combines TRBV5-1 with TRBJ2-1, with 9 bases lining up with TRBD2. V gave up 0 bases and J gave up 8 bases; unmatched junction bases: 9. This CDR3 is built from 16 residues. Looked up from germline, CDR1 is SGHRS and CDR2 is YFSETQ. DNA of the CDR3: TGCGCCAGCAGCTTGGGTGGGCTAGCGGGGACTGATGAGCAGTTCTTC. Residues: CASSLGGLAGTDEQFF.

This chain links TRBV5-1 with TRBJ2-5, with D possibly being TRBD1 (6 bases). CDR1 is SGHRS, CDR2 YFSETQ, per germline. The CDR3 length is 16 residues. Deletions cut 0 bases from V and 0 bases from J, with 12 bases between. The CDR3 is CASSLDTGQHQETQYF. As DNA, the CDR3 is TGCGCCAGCAGCTTGGATACGGGACAACACCAAGAGACCCAGTACTTC.

The chain recombines TRBV4-2 with TRBJ2-3; maybe TRBD1 (6 bases). CDR1 LGHNA and CDR2 YNFKEQ come from the germline V gene. The CDR3 is 12 residues long. Between the trimmed V and J ends, which lost 4 bases and 5 bases, there was a span of 7 bases. The CDR3 coding sequence is TGTGCCAGCAGCCTGGGACAAGATACGCAGTATTTT. This encodes CASSLGQDTQYF.

The chain combines TRBV6-2 or TRBV6-3 with TRBJ2-5; a possible D gene is TRBD2 (5 bases). The CDR3 spans 15 residues. CDR1 is MNHEY and CDR2 is SVGEGT in the germline V gene. V was pared by 0 bases and J by 2 bases, with 10 bases between. CDR3 protein: CASSYSFREQETQYF. The CDR3 DNA reads as TGTGCCAGCAGTTACTCCTTTCGGGAACAAGAGACCCAGTACTTC.

This clone is a singleton in its sample. The genes are TRBV7-7 and TRBJ1-3, with D hard to call. In germline, CDR1 is SSHAT, CDR2 FNYEAQ (reference sequence). CDR3 length equals 15 residues. V dropped 1 base and J dropped 0 bases, with 7 bases sitting between them. The CDR3 loop is CASSLDPSSGNTIYF. The DNA of the CDR3 is TGTGCCAGCAGCTTAGATCCCAGCTCTGGAAACACCATATATTTT.

CDR3: CSVARNTEAFF. CDR3 DNA: TGCAGCGTTGCCAGGAACACTGAAGCTTTCTTT. This chain uses TRBV29-1 with TRBJ1-1; D not resolved. CDR1 is SQVTM and CDR2 is ANQGSEA in the germline V gene. The CDR3 extends over 11 amino acids. Trimming took off 4 bases at V and 1 base at J, with 4 bases between the two ends.

This clone was recorded once. The chain joins TRBV7-2 to TRBJ2-5; 8 bases match TRBD1. V shed 8 bases, J shed 2 bases, and the junction held 7 bases outside the gene matches. The CDR3 runs 14 residues. Germline values: CDR1 SGHTA, CDR2 FQGNSA. The DNA for the CDR3 is TGTGCCAGCCGAATCACAGGGGGACAAGAGACCCAGTACTTC. Translated, it gives CASRITGGQETQYF.

This chain links TRBV19 with TRBJ1-5; no clear D gene. The CDR3 is made up of 17 amino acids. Germline V lookup: CDR1 LNHDA, CDR2 SQIVND (reference sequence). The V end was cut by 3 bases, the J end by 7 bases, with 22 bases between. CDR3 sequence reads: CASSIPPDTPMGQPQHF. For the CDR3, the DNA is TGTGCCAGTAGTATCCCTCCCGACACCCCTATGGGCCAGCCCCAGCATTTT.

This clone came up once. This chain links TRBV3-1 (or the pseudogene TRBV3-2) with TRBJ2-1, with D possibly matching TRBD2 (6 bases). Germline V CDR1 and CDR2: LGHDT, YNNKEL (reference sequence). This CDR3 is built from 15 residues. The V and J ends lost 3 bases and 9 bases respectively, with 18 bases between them. DNA of the CDR3: TGTGCCAGCAGCCAGGAATGGAGGGGAGACGGTGAGCAGTTCTTC. Amino acids: CASSQEWRGDGEQFF.

The V call is TRBV7-9, the J call TRBJ2-7, with D maybe TRBD2 (5 bases). Germline V gene lookup returns CDR1 SEHNR and CDR2 FQNEAQ (reference sequence). V was trimmed by 7 bases and J by 6 bases, leaving 22 bases between them. The CDR3 totals 15 residues. DNA for the CDR3: TGTGCCAGCAACGTATACGGGAACCTGGGTGGCGAGCAGTACTTC. Its translation is CASNVYGNLGGEQYF.

The J gene is TRBJ2-3, the V gene TRBV6-2 or TRBV6-3, with TRBD1 as a possible D gene (6 bases). V lost 6 bases and J 6 bases, leaving 7 bases between the germline ends. The CDR3 is 11 amino acids. CDR1 is MNHEY and CDR2 is SVGEGT in the germline V gene. The CDR3 loop is CASSQGDTQYF. The CDR3, as DNA: TGTGCCAGCAGCCAGGGGGATACGCAGTATTTT.

J is TRBJ2-3 and V is TRBV6-5; TRBD2 matches 11 bases. CDR3 length: 16 amino acids. V trimming: 0 bases; J trimming: 3 bases; junction bases outside the gene matches: 2. CDR1 and CDR2 from the germline V gene are MNHEY and SVGAGI. CDR3 region: CASSYSGTSGTDTQYF. Here the CDR3 DNA reads TGTGCCAGCAGTTACTCTGGGACTAGCGGAACAGATACGCAGTATTTT.

As for this clone: This specimen includes other DNA sequences encoding the same CDR3. The chain employs TRBV7-2 and TRBJ2-3; D is unresolved. The CDR3 is 13 residues long. V was pared by 2 bases and J by 1 base, with 4 bases between. Germline V CDR1 and CDR2: SGHTA, FQGNSA. For the CDR3, the DNA is TGTGCCAGCAGCTTACCTGGCACAGATACGCAGTATTTT. Its translation is CASSLPGTDTQYF.

The chain has TRBV5-1 and TRBJ1-6, with 7 bases aligning to TRBD1. Looked up from germline, CDR1 is SGHRS and CDR2 is YFSETQ. The CDR3 contains 14 residues. The ends lost 4 bases at V and 9 bases at J; junction bases unmatched: 7. The CDR3 sequence is CASSLTGWGSPLHF. DNA of the CDR3: TGCGCCAGCAGCCTGACAGGGTGGGGTTCACCCCTCCACTTT.

V usage is TRBV5-6 and J usage is TRBJ1-1; no firm D call. The V end was cut by 0 bases, the J end by 2 bases, with 8 bases between. In germline, CDR1 is SGHDT, CDR2 YYEEEE. The length of the CDR3 is 14 residues. The CDR3 is CASSLEGGNTEAFF. Here the CDR3 DNA reads TGTGCCAGCAGCTTGGAAGGCGGAAACACTGAAGCTTTCTTT.

This clone has a single count. The V call is TRBV30, the J call TRBJ1-3, with TRBD1 as a possible D gene (5 bases). The CDR3 is 15 amino acids. Per the germline V gene, CDR1 is GTSNPN and CDR2 is SVGIG (reference sequence). Between the trimmed V and J ends, which lost 5 bases and 3 bases, there was a span of 17 bases. The CDR3 loop is CAWAYAGASGNTIYF. Here the CDR3 DNA reads TGTGCCTGGGCTTACGCTGGGGCAAGTGGAAACACCATATATTTT. The full variable domain, its missing parts supplied by reference TRBV30 and TRBJ1-3, is SQTIHQWPATLVQPVGSPLSLECTVEGTSNPNLYWYRQAAGRGLQLLFYSVGIGQISSEVPQNLSASRPQDRQFILSSKKLLLSDSGFYLCAWAYAGASGNTIYFGEGSWLTVV.

The CDR3 nucleotides are TGTGCCAGCAGTTGGACAGACCCCAGTACCAAAGCTTTCTTT. Translating it yields CASSWTDPSTKAFF. The J gene is TRBJ1-1, the V gene TRBV2; maybe TRBD1 (6 bases). Germline-derived CDR1 and CDR2 are SNHLY and FYNNEI. The V end lost 5 bases, the J end lost 9 bases, and 19 bases lay between the germline ends. The CDR3 loop spans 14 amino acids.

The V gene is TRBV29-1, the J gene TRBJ2-7; 7 nucleotides agree with TRBD1. Germline lookup yields CDR1 SQVTM and CDR2 ANQGSEA. The CDR3 extends over 14 amino acids. Trimming removed 7 bases from V and 5 bases from J; junction bases left unmatched: 14. CDR3 nucleotide sequence: TGCAGCGGTATTATTACAGGGGCTTTTGACGAGCAGTACTTC. It codes for CSGIITGAFDEQYF.

The chain links TRBV5-1 to TRBJ1-1, with 8 nucleotides matching TRBD1. V shed 4 bases and J 1 base; nucleotides not matched to a gene: 3. CDR3 size: 14 residues. Germline V gene sequence: CDR1 SGHRS, CDR2 YFSETQ. The CDR3 spells CASSPGTGNTEAFF. DNA of the CDR3: TGCGCCAGCAGCCCCGGGACAGGGAACACTGAAGCTTTCTTT.

The rearrangement joins TRBV5-4 to TRBJ2-1, with 12 nucleotides matching TRBD1. The CDR3 runs 14 residues. Germline-derived CDR1 and CDR2 are SGHNT and YYREEE (reference sequence). V trimming: 6 bases; J trimming: 8 bases; junction bases outside the gene matches: 6. Here the CDR3 DNA reads TGTGCCAGCAAGCCGGGACAGGGGGCGTATGAGCAGTTCTTC. Its protein product is CASKPGQGAYEQFF.